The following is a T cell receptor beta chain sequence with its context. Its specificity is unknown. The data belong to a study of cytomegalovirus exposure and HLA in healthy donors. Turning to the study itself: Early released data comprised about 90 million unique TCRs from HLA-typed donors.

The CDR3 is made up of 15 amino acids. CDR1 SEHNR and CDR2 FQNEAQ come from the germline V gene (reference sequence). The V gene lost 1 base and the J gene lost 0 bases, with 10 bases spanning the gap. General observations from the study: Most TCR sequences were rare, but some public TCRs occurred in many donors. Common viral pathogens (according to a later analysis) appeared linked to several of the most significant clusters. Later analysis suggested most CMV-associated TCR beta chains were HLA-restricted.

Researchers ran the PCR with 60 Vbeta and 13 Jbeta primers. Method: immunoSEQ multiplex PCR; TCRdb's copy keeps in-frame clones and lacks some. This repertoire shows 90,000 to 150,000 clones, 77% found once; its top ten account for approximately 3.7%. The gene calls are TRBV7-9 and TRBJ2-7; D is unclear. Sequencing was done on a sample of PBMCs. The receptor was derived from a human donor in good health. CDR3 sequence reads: CASSLEPLSSYEQYF. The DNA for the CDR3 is TGTGCCAGCAGCTTAGAACCATTGAGCTCCTACGAGCAGTACTTC.